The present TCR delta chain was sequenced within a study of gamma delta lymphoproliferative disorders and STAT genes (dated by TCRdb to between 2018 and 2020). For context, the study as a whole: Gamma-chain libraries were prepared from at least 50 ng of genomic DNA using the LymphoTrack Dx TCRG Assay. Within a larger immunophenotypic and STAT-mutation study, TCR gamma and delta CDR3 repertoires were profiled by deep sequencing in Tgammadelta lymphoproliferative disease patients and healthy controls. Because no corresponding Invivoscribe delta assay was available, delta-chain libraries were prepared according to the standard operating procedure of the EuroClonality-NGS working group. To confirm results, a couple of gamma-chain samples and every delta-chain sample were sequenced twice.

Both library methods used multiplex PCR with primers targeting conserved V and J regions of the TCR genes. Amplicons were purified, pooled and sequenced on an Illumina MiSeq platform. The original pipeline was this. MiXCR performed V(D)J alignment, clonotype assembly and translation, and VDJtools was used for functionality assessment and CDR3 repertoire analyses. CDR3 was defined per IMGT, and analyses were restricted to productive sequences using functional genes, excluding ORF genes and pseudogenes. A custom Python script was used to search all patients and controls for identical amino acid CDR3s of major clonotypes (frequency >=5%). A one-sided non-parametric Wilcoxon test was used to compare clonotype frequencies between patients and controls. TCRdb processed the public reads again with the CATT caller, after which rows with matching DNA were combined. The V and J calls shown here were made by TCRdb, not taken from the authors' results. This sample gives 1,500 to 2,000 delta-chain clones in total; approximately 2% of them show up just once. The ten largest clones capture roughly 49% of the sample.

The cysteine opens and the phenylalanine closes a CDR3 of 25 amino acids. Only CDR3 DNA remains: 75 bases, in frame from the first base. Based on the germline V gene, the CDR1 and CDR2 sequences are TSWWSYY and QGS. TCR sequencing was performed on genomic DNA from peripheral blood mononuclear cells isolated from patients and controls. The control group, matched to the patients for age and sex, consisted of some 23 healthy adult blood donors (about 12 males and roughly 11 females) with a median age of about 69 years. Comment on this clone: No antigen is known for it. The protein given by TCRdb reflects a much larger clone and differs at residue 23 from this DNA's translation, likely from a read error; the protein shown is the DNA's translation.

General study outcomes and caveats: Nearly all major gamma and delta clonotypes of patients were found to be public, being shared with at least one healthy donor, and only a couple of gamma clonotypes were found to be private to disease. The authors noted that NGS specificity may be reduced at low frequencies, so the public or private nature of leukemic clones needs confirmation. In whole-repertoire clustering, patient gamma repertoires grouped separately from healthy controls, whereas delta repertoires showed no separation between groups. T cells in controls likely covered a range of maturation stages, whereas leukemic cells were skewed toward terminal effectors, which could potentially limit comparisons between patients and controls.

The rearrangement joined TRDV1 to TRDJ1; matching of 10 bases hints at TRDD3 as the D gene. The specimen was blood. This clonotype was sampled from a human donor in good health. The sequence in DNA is TGTGCTCTTGGGCCTTGGGACCTATCCTTCCTACGGGTTACTGGGGGATTGAAGTACACCGATAAACCCATCTTT. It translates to CALGPWDLSFLRVTGGLKYTDKPIF.